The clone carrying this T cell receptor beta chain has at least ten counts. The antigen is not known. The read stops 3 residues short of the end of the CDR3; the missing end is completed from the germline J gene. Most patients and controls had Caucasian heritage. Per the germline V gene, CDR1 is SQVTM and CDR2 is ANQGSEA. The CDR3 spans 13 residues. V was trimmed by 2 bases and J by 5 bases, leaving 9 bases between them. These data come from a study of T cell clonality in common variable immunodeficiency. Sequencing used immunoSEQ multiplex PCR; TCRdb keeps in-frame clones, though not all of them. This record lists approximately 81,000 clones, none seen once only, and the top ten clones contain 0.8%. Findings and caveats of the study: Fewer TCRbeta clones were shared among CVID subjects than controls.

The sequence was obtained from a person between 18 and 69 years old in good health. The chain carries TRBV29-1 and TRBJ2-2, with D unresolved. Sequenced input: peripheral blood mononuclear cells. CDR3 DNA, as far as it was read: TGCAGCGTTGAAATTAGCTATACCGGGGAG. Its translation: CSVEISYTGE. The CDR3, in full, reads CSVEISYTGELFF.